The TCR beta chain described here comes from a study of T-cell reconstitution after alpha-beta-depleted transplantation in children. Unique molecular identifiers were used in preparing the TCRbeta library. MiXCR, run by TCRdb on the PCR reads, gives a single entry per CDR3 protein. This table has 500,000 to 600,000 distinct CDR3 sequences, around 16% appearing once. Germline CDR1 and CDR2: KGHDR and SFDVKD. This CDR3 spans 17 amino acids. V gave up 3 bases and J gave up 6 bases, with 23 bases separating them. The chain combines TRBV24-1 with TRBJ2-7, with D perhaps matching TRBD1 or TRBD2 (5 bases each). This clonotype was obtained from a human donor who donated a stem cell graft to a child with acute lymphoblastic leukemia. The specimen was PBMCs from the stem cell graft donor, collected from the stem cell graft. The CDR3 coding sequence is TGTGCCACCAGTGATCACGACTATCAGGGTCAAAGGGGCGAGCAGTACTTC. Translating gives CATSDHDYQGQRGEQYF.